This passage covers 21 T cell receptor beta chains from one sample sequenced in a study of cytomegalovirus exposure and HLA in healthy donors (dated 2017 in TCRdb). The library relied on the immunoSEQ multiplex PCR assay. TCRdb retrieved this table from immuneACCESS and kept in-frame rearrangements only. Not all clones are present; in checked studies, unresolved V genes account for under half, and no reason is known for the remainder. The sample table records some 270,000 clones; 80% to 90% of these occur just once. The top ten clones comprise roughly 1% of the sample. The sequencing sample was made of PBMCs. The receptor set was obtained from a woman under 30 in good health and CMV-seronegative.

The chain has TRBV28 and TRBJ1-1; D unresolved. Trimming removed 10 bases at V and 4 bases at J, with 13 bases between. Germline lookup yields CDR1 MDHEN and CDR2 SYDVKM. The CDR3 sequence is 12 residues long. The CDR3, as DNA: TGTGCCACCCTGCAGTATTCCACTGAAGCTTTCTTT. Amino acid sequence: CATLQYSTEAFF.

This clone is a singleton in its sample. V gene TRBV29-1 combines with J gene TRBJ2-6; no clear D. Germline-derived CDR1 and CDR2 are SQVTM and ANQGSEA. V shed 2 bases and J shed 1 base, with 3 bases lying between them. The CDR3 loop spans 13 amino acids. The CDR3 sequence: CSVELSGANVLTF. In DNA, the CDR3 is TGCAGCGTTGAACTATCTGGGGCCAACGTCCTGACTTTC.

The genes are TRBV25-1 and TRBJ1-4; D is unclear. The length of the CDR3 is 15 residues. CDR1 is MGHDK, CDR2 SYGVNS, per germline. The V gene lost 0 bases and the J gene lost 12 bases, with 17 bases spanning the gap. This CDR3 reads CASSEYQKGDSELFF. Here the CDR3 DNA reads TGTGCCAGCAGTGAATACCAGAAAGGAGACTCAGAACTGTTTTTT.

The CDR3 spells CASSFSSGDLHTDTQYF. The CDR3 DNA sequence: TGTGCCAGCAGCTTCTCAAGCGGGGACTTACACACAGATACGCAGTATTTT. The chain links TRBV7-6 to TRBJ2-3; 7 nucleotides align to TRBD2. Germline V gene data show CDR1 as SGHVS and CDR2 as FNYEAQ. The CDR3 is 17 amino acids. The J segment lost 2 bases and the V segment lost 3 bases, leaving 11 bases of the junction unmatched.

The V call is TRBV28, the J call TRBJ1-5, with D possibly matching TRBD1 (6 bases). The length of the CDR3 is 14 residues. The germline V and J ends were trimmed by 5 bases and 7 bases, with 15 bases remaining between them. Germline V lookup: CDR1 MDHEN, CDR2 SYDVKM. Here the CDR3 reads CASSRTTGPQPQHF. CDR3 nucleotide sequence: TGTGCCAGCAGTCGAACAACAGGGCCCCAGCCCCAGCATTTT.

The chain uses TRBV30 and TRBJ2-3; 9 bases line up with TRBD2. There are 17 residues in the CDR3. Germline loops: CDR1 GTSNPN, CDR2 SVGIG (reference sequence). The V and J ends lost 2 bases and 3 bases, in that order; junction bases with no gene match: 12. The CDR3 protein is CAWSQWGRGRDTDTQYF. CDR3 nucleotides: TGTGCCTGGAGTCAGTGGGGACGCGGGAGGGATACAGATACGCAGTATTTT. Combining the CDR3 with reference TRBV30 and TRBJ2-3 gives the whole variable domain SQTIHQWPATLVQPVGSPLSLECTVEGTSNPNLYWYRQAAGRGLQLLFYSVGIGQISSEVPQNLSASRPQDRQFILSSKKLLLSDSGFYLCAWSQWGRGRDTDTQYFGPGTRLTVL.

The CDR3 sequence: CASSLGAGSPTDTQYF. The CDR3 coding sequence is TGCGCCAGCAGCTTGGGAGCGGGGAGCCCCACAGATACGCAGTATTTT. The chain carries TRBV5-1 and TRBJ2-3; the match to TRBD2 covers 7 bases. The CDR3 extends over 16 amino acids. Germline loops: CDR1 SGHRS, CDR2 YFSETQ. J gave up 2 bases and V 0 bases, and 6 bases lay outside the gene matches. Drawing the rest from reference TRBV5-1 and TRBJ2-3, the complete variable domain is KAGVTQTPRYLIKTRGQQVTLSCSPISGHRSVSWYQQTPGQGLQFLFEYFSETQRNKGNFPGRFSGRQFSNSRSEMNVSTLELGDSALYLCASSLGAGSPTDTQYFGPGTRLTVL.

The chain combines TRBV5-6 with TRBJ1-2, with D uncertain. Germline CDR1 is SGHDT and CDR2 is YYEEEE. The CDR3 totals 13 residues. V was pared by 0 bases and J by 4 bases, with 7 bases between. DNA of the CDR3: TGTGCCAGCAGCTTGGACAGACCCTATGGCTACACCTTC. This gives the protein CASSLDRPYGYTF.

This clone was seen only a few times. This sequence joins TRBV10-2 and TRBJ1-3, with 9 bases fitting TRBD1. CDR3 length equals 15 residues. The germline V gene encodes CDR1 WSHSY and CDR2 SAAADI. V dropped 2 bases and J dropped 2; count of bases not matched to a gene: 1. CDR3 sequence reads: CASSETGGAGNTIYF. In DNA, the CDR3 is TGCGCCAGCAGTGAGACAGGGGGCGCTGGAAACACCATATATTTT.

This clone has just a few counts. V and J are TRBV9 and TRBJ2-3; 9 bases are shared with TRBD1. Looked up from germline, CDR1 is SGDLS and CDR2 is YYNGEE. CDR3 size: 13 residues. V trimming: 4 bases; J trimming: 8 bases; junction bases outside the gene matches: 5. The DNA for the CDR3 is TGTGCCAGCAGCCTGCTGACAGGGGGTACGCAGTATTTT. The encoded protein is CASSLLTGGTQYF.

V usage is TRBV10-3 and J usage is TRBJ2-5; TRBD2 might be the D (5 bases). CDR1 is ENHRY and CDR2 is SYGVKD in the germline V gene. This CDR3 has 13 amino acids. V was pared by 8 bases and J by 6 bases, with 16 bases between. The CDR3 loop is CAIEGEGSQTQYF. The CDR3 region has the DNA TGTGCCATCGAGGGTGAGGGAAGTCAGACCCAGTACTTC.

This clone appeared a few times. This chain uses TRBV29-1 with TRBJ1-2; TRBD1 matches 8 bases. V trimming: 6 bases; J trimming: 4 bases; junction bases outside the gene matches: 7. The CDR3 sequence is 13 residues long. Looked up from germline, CDR1 is SQVTM and CDR2 is ANQGSEA. DNA of the CDR3: TGCAGCGTAGGGAGGGACAGGACCTATGGCTACACCTTC. As protein: CSVGRDRTYGYTF.

V and J are TRBV6-5 and TRBJ1-1; D remains unclear. CDR1 is MNHEY and CDR2 is SVGAGI in the germline V gene. Deletions cut 5 bases from V and 3 bases from J, with 7 bases between. This CDR3 has 12 residues. The CDR3 sequence is CASSTLYTEAFF. The CDR3 nucleotides are TGTGCCAGCAGTACCCTATACACTGAAGCTTTCTTT.

Written as DNA, the CDR3 is TGCGCCAGCAGCCAAGAGGGACGGGGGGGTAAGGGCACTGAAGCTTTCTTT. Its protein product is CASSQEGRGGKGTEAFF. The chain uses TRBV4-1 and TRBJ1-1; TRBD1 is a possible D gene (5 bases). Trimming shortened V by 0 bases and J by 4 bases, and 18 bases separated the two germline ends. Germline CDR1 reads MGHRA; CDR2 reads YSYEKL. The CDR3 covers 17 residues.

This clone has only one observation. This chain connects TRBV7-9 to TRBJ2-1; D possibly corresponds to TRBD2 (6 bases). This CDR3 has 13 amino acids. In germline, CDR1 is SEHNR, CDR2 FQNEAQ (reference sequence). V lost 6 bases and J 6 bases, leaving 12 bases between the germline ends. The CDR3 nucleotides are TGTGCCAGCAGAGCCGGGACTCGCAATGAGCAGTTCTTC. Translation gives CASRAGTRNEQFF.

Remarks on this clone: This CDR3 is also generated by other DNA sequences in the sample. V gene TRBV5-1 combines with J gene TRBJ1-2; no reliable D call. Germline-derived CDR1 and CDR2 are SGHRS and YFSETQ. Trimming took 0 bases from V and 4 from J, leaving 4 bases between them. This CDR3 has 12 residues. The CDR3 region has the DNA TGCGCCAGCAGCTTGGGCAGCTATGGCTACACCTTC. It specifies CASSLGSYGYTF.

This clone was detected a few times. This chain links TRBV7-2 with TRBJ1-2, with D uncertain. V shed 5 bases and J shed 2 bases, with 12 bases lying between them. The CDR3 loop spans 14 amino acids. CDR1 and CDR2 from the germline V gene are SGHTA and FQGNSA. The CDR3: CASSPSGENYGYTF. The CDR3 DNA is TGTGCCAGCAGCCCTAGTGGTGAGAACTATGGCTACACCTTC.

The chain uses TRBV27 and TRBJ1-3; D remains ambiguous. Germline V lookup: CDR1 MNHEY, CDR2 SMNVEV (reference sequence). V lost 0 bases and J lost 0, with 6 bases in between. The CDR3 has 15 amino acids. CDR3 loop: CASSLSFSSGNTIYF. The CDR3, as DNA: TGTGCCAGCAGTTTATCTTTCTCCTCTGGAAACACCATATATTTT.

This sequence joins TRBV18 and TRBJ2-3, with 7 bases identical to TRBD2. After removal of 5 bases from V and 0 bases from J, the junction contained 11 bases not matched to a gene. The CDR3 consists of 17 residues. The germline gives CDR1 KGHSH, CDR2 LQKENI. The CDR3 protein is CASSNKRLAVSTDTQYF. The CDR3 nucleotides read TGTGCCAGCTCAAATAAACGGCTAGCGGTTAGCACAGATACGCAGTATTTT.

V is TRBV7-6 and J is TRBJ1-5; D not resolved. CDR1 SGHVS and CDR2 FNYEAQ come from the germline V gene. The CDR3 consists of 14 residues. V shed 5 bases and J shed 4 bases, with 12 bases lying between them. The CDR3 sequence is CASSGGLGNQPQHF. The CDR3 nucleotides are TGTGCCAGCAGCGGAGGACTGGGAAATCAGCCCCAGCATTTT.

The rearrangement links TRBV6-6 to TRBJ2-3, with 8 bases lining up with TRBD1. In germline, CDR1 is MNHNY, CDR2 SVGAGI (reference sequence). The CDR3 runs 15 residues. V shed 1 base, J shed 6 bases, and the junction held 6 bases outside the gene matches. CDR3 amino acids: CASSYLGTGTDTQYF. As DNA, the CDR3 is TGTGCCAGCAGTTACTTAGGGACAGGAACTGATACGCAGTATTTT.